The 21 T cell receptor beta chains listed next were all sequenced from one sample in a study of blood T cell repertoires in COVID-19. Data came from immunoSEQ multiplex PCR; TCRdb stores just in-frame clones and leaves some out. Here the sample spans some 380,000 clones, roughly 90% being singletons. The sequenced sample was PBMCs or T cells enriched from blood (not recorded which). All receptors derive from a woman between 40 and 55 years old with acute COVID-19.

This clone was seen a single time. V usage is TRBV10-1 and J usage is TRBJ2-5; 10 bases are shared with TRBD2. There are 16 residues in the CDR3. J lost 5 bases, V lost 5 bases, and 11 bases had no gene match. Germline V CDR1 and CDR2: WNHNN, SYGVQD (reference sequence). CDR3 sequence: CASSTKRGGPGETQYF. DNA of the CDR3: TGCGCCAGCAGTACCAAGCGGGGGGGCCCGGGGGAGACCCAGTACTTC.

This sequence joins TRBV19 and TRBJ1-1; perhaps TRBD1 as D (6 bases). With 7 bases removed from V and 4 bases from J, the gap between germline ends came to 13 bases. The CDR3 sequence is 13 residues long. The germline gives CDR1 LNHDA, CDR2 SQIVND (reference sequence). The CDR3 protein is CASKSGEGTEAFF. CDR3 nucleotide sequence: TGTGCCAGTAAATCAGGGGAGGGCACTGAAGCTTTCTTT.

The chain combines TRBV2 with TRBJ1-4; 11 bases are a match to TRBD1. Germline CDR1 SNHLY, CDR2 FYNNEI. V lost 4 bases and J lost 8; bases outside the gene matches: 3. This CDR3 region has 14 residues. CDR3 in DNA: TGTGCCAGCAGTGCCGGGACAGGGGGGGAAAAACTGTTTTTT. Translation: CASSAGTGGEKLFF.

The gene calls are TRBV6-1 and TRBJ1-2; 7 nucleotides agree with TRBD1. V shed 2 bases and J 8 bases; nucleotides not matched to a gene: 11. The length of the CDR3 is 15 residues. Germline V CDR1 and CDR2: MNHNS, SASEGT. The CDR3 reads CASSEPEGAWGGYTF. The DNA of the CDR3 is TGTGCCAGCAGTGAACCCGAGGGGGCCTGGGGGGGCTACACCTTC.

This clone appeared a few times. This sequence joins TRBV30 and TRBJ2-2; 7 bases match TRBD1. This CDR3 contains 13 residues. The V and J ends lost 1 base and 6 bases, in that order; junction bases with no gene match: 2. Germline V lookup: CDR1 GTSNPN, CDR2 SVGIG (reference sequence). The CDR3 here is CAWSGDSPGELFF. The CDR3 coding sequence is TGTGCCTGGAGTGGGGACAGCCCCGGGGAGCTGTTTTTT. Filled out from reference TRBV30 and TRBJ2-2, the complete variable domain reads SQTIHQWPATLVQPVGSPLSLECTVEGTSNPNLYWYRQAAGRGLQLLFYSVGIGQISSEVPQNLSASRPQDRQFILSSKKLLLSDSGFYLCAWSGDSPGELFFGEGSRLTVL.

The count of this clone is one. The chain uses TRBV27 and TRBJ1-6; 10 bases agree with TRBD1. V gave up 8 bases and J gave up 0 bases; unmatched junction bases: 13. This CDR3 has 19 amino acids. In germline, CDR1 is MNHEY, CDR2 SMNVEV (reference sequence). The DNA for the CDR3 is TGTGCCAGCGGCTCCGCCGGGACAGGGGCCGTCTCCTATAATTCACCCCTCCACTTT. It is translated as CASGSAGTGAVSYNSPLHF.

This sequence joins TRBV30 and TRBJ2-3, with TRBD2 matching 11 bases. Germline loops: CDR1 GTSNPN, CDR2 SVGIG (reference sequence). CDR3 length: 15 amino acids. V was clipped by 4 bases and J by 4 bases; unmatched bases: 7. The CDR3 nucleotides read TGTGCCTGGACAGGACTAGCGGGCCACCCAGATACGCAGTATTTT. Translation gives CAWTGLAGHPDTQYF.

The table lists this clone with a few counts. This chain links TRBV28 with TRBJ1-5; D gene unclear. The V and J ends lost 3 bases and 0 bases respectively, with 6 bases between them. Germline values: CDR1 MDHEN, CDR2 SYDVKM. This CDR3 region has 14 residues. CDR3: CASSFQASNQPQHF. CDR3 DNA sequence: TGTGCCAGCAGTTTCCAGGCTAGCAATCAGCCCCAGCATTTT.

This sequence joins TRBV11-3 and TRBJ2-7, with unresolved D. Trimming took off 0 bases at V and 3 bases at J, with 3 bases between the two ends. From germline, CDR1 is SGHNT and CDR2 YENEEA. The CDR3 is made up of 12 amino acids. As DNA, the CDR3 is TGTGCCAGCAGCTTAGATAGCTACGAGCAGTACTTC. Its translation: CASSLDSYEQYF.

The CDR3 loop reads CAISDERGPGTDTQYF. The CDR3 DNA sequence: TGTGCCATCAGTGACGAGCGGGGGCCGGGGACAGATACGCAGTATTTT. V usage is TRBV10-3 and J usage is TRBJ2-3; 8 positions match TRBD2. Losses at the gene ends were 3 bases for V and 3 bases for J; bases not matched to a gene: 8. Germline lookup yields CDR1 ENHRY and CDR2 SYGVKD. The CDR3 is 16 amino acids.

The chain has TRBV3-1 (or the pseudogene TRBV3-2) and TRBJ1-1; D is unclear. There are 17 residues in the CDR3. Between the trimmed V and J ends, which lost 3 bases and 2 bases, there was a span of 19 bases. Germline V lookup: CDR1 LGHDT, CDR2 YNNKEL (reference sequence). CDR3 region: CASSHGRSRALNTEAFF. The CDR3 DNA sequence: TGTGCCAGCAGCCATGGCCGATCGCGGGCCCTTAACACTGAAGCTTTCTTT.

This clone is a singleton in its sample. The chain recombines TRBV6-5 with TRBJ1-5; 9 bases match TRBD1. Germline loops: CDR1 MNHEY, CDR2 SVGAGI. CDR3 length: 12 amino acids. The CDR3 sequence: CAGGTGYQPQHF. The CDR3 DNA reads as TGTGCGGGTGGGACAGGGTATCAGCCCCAGCATTTT.

This clone was recorded only once. The chain carries TRBV19 and TRBJ1-5, with 11 bases aligning to TRBD1. Germline V lookup: CDR1 LNHDA, CDR2 SQIVND (reference sequence). J gave up 7 bases and V 1 base, and 6 bases lay outside the gene matches. There are 16 residues in the CDR3. The CDR3 reads CASSIGGTGGWQPQHF. Written as DNA, the CDR3 is TGTGCCAGTAGTATAGGCGGGACAGGGGGTTGGCAGCCCCAGCATTTT.

This chain uses TRBV6-5 with TRBJ2-2; 8 bases fit TRBD1. Germline CDR1 MNHEY, CDR2 SVGAGI. J lost 0 bases, V lost 5 bases, and 2 bases had no gene match. This CDR3 comprises 15 residues. The CDR3 protein is CASSQTGANTGELFF. In nucleotides, the CDR3 is TGTGCCAGCAGTCAGACAGGGGCGAACACCGGGGAGCTGTTTTTT.

This clone was counted a single time. This chain joins TRBV30 and TRBJ2-2; 7 bases align to TRBD1. CDR3 length: 14 amino acids. J lost 4 bases, V lost 3 bases, and 5 bases had no gene match. The V gene's germline CDR1 is GTSNPN and CDR2 SVGIG (reference sequence). The CDR3 is CAWRPTGTTGELFF. In DNA form, the CDR3 reads TGTGCCTGGAGGCCGACAGGGACCACCGGGGAGCTGTTTTTT.

The V and J genes are TRBV5-1 and TRBJ2-5; TRBD2 is a possible D gene (6 bases). CDR1 is SGHRS and CDR2 is YFSETQ in the germline V gene. The CDR3 runs 14 residues. V lost 4 bases to trimming and J lost 8 bases, with 18 bases between them. This chain's CDR3 is CASSIRDSEGTQYF. In nucleotides, the CDR3 is TGCGCCAGCAGCATCCGGGACTCCGAGGGTACCCAGTACTTC.

The chain couples TRBV5-6 to TRBJ2-1; tentatively, D is TRBD2 (5 bases). Germline loops: CDR1 SGHDT, CDR2 YYEEEE. The CDR3 totals 15 residues. V dropped 5 bases and J dropped 0 bases, with 12 bases sitting between them. The CDR3 DNA is TGTGCCAGCAGGACTACGGTTTACTCCTACAATGAGCAGTTCTTC. Protein product: CASRTTVYSYNEQFF. Full variable domain (remainder filled in from reference TRBV5-6 and TRBJ2-1): DAGVTQSPTHLIKTRGQQVTLRCSPKSGHDTVSWYQQALGQGPQFIFQYYEEEERQRGNFPDRFSGHQFPNYSSELNVNALLLGDSALYLCASRTTVYSYNEQFFGPGTRLTVL.

The V and J genes are TRBV18 and TRBJ1-1, with 8 bases aligning to TRBD1. Germline lookup yields CDR1 KGHSH and CDR2 LQKENI. This CDR3 region has 15 residues. With V trimmed by 6 bases and J by 1 base, 7 bases remained unmatched. The CDR3 loop is CASSQGAVGNTEAFF. CDR3 in DNA: TGTGCCAGCTCTCAGGGGGCTGTCGGGAACACTGAAGCTTTCTTT.

The chain joins TRBV6-5 to TRBJ1-2; 8 bases are a match to TRBD1. Trimming removed 0 bases from V and 3 bases from J; junction bases left unmatched: 6. This CDR3 region has 16 residues. Germline V gene sequence: CDR1 MNHEY, CDR2 SVGAGI. The CDR3 coding sequence is TGTGCCAGCAGTTACTCGAAGCCAGGGGGCCACTATGGCTACACCTTC. Translating it yields CASSYSKPGGHYGYTF.

V gene TRBV7-9 combines with J gene TRBJ1-5; 7 nucleotides match TRBD1. V shed 0 bases and J 4 bases; nucleotides not matched to a gene: 3. The CDR3 length is 15 residues. Germline V gene lookup returns CDR1 SEHNR and CDR2 FQNEAQ (reference sequence). The CDR3 DNA reads as TGTGCCAGCAGCTTAGCGGGGGACAGAAATCAGCCCCAGCATTTT. This sequence encodes CASSLAGDRNQPQHF.

The chain couples TRBV6-2 or TRBV6-3 to TRBJ2-7, with TRBD1 as a possible D gene (5 bases). Trimming stripped 2 bases from V and 0 bases from J, with 17 bases between. The germline CDR1 and CDR2 sequences are MNHEY and SVGEGT. The CDR3 is 17 amino acids. The CDR3 DNA follows: TGTGCCAGCAGTTACGCAACTTCAGGGCCCTACTCCTACGAGCAGTACTTC. It is translated as CASSYATSGPYSYEQYF.